This entry lists 27 T cell receptor beta chains sequenced from one sample in a study of T cell repertoires in cytomegalovirus infection. TCRdb itself ran the reads through MiXCR, one entry per CDR3 protein. The table records around 750,000 distinct CDR3 sequences, approximately 29% of them present only once. No antigen has been assigned to these receptors. The material was cultured CD8+ T cells from PBMCs, obtained from culture after CMV antigen stimulation. The receptors here all came from a human donor in good health (CMV status not recorded). Some clones in this sample may be carry-over from other donors' samples.

This clonotype appeared once. The J gene is TRBJ1-4, the V gene TRBV2, with D possibly TRBD1 on 5 matching bases. Germline loops: CDR1 SNHLY, CDR2 FYNNEI. V was clipped by 10 bases and J by 11 bases, with 14 bases between them. CDR3 length equals 11 residues. The CDR3 coding sequence is TGTGCCACCCTCGGGACGGGGAAACTGTTTTTT. Translation gives CATLGTGKLFF.

This rearrangement joins TRBV27 to TRBJ2-3; D gene unclear. CDR1 and CDR2 from the germline V gene are MNHEY and SMNVEV (reference sequence). The CDR3 has 17 residues. V was trimmed by 3 bases and J by 2 bases, leaving 18 bases between them. The chain's CDR3 is CASSFLTSYGYTDTQYF. The CDR3 coding sequence is TGTGCCAGCAGTTTCCTCACGTCCTATGGGTACACAGATACGCAGTATTTT.

The V and J genes are TRBV27 and TRBJ1-2; tentative D call: TRBD1 (5 bases). Trimming removed 2 bases at V and 6 bases at J, with 19 bases between. This CDR3 spans 16 amino acids. Germline V gives CDR1 MNHEY, CDR2 SMNVEV (reference sequence). CDR3 amino acids: CASSLSQGALEDGYTF. The CDR3 region has the DNA TGTGCCAGCAGTTTAAGTCAGGGTGCCCTGGAGGATGGCTACACCTTC.

This clonotype was recorded a few times. This chain uses TRBV4-1 with TRBJ2-4, with TRBD2 matching over 8 bases. With V trimmed by 3 bases and J by 7 bases, 11 bases remained unmatched. The CDR3 contains 16 residues. Germline CDR1 MGHRA, CDR2 YSYEKL. The CDR3 region is CASSHPAGTRRNIQYF. The CDR3 DNA reads TGCGCCAGCAGCCATCCGGCAGGGACTAGACGTAACATTCAGTACTTC.

The V call is TRBV6-1, the J call TRBJ1-1; D gene ambiguous. Trimming cost V 2 bases and J 3 bases, with 10 bases left between them. CDR1 and CDR2 from the germline V gene are MNHNS and SASEGT. This CDR3 is built from 14 residues. The CDR3 here is CASSEWVGDTEAFF. In DNA, the CDR3 is TGTGCCAGCAGTGAATGGGTTGGGGACACTGAAGCTTTCTTT.

This clonotype was seen a handful of times. The chain recombines TRBV7-2 with TRBJ2-5; no firm D call. The germline V gene has CDR1 SGHTA and CDR2 FQGNSA. V dropped 7 bases and J dropped 7 bases, with 16 bases sitting between them. This CDR3 spans 13 amino acids. This CDR3 reads CASTLGSLVTQYF. The CDR3, as DNA: TGTGCCAGCACCCTCGGCTCTCTCGTGACCCAGTACTTC.

The chain uses TRBV10-3 and TRBJ1-5; 10 bases match TRBD1. The junction had 8 bases not matched to a gene; V was cut back by 10 bases and J by 5 bases. Germline V gives CDR1 ENHRY, CDR2 SYGVKD. The CDR3 is made up of 14 amino acids. CDR3 region: CATSGTGDDQPQHF. The DNA of the CDR3 is TGTGCCACCAGCGGGACAGGGGATGATCAGCCCCAGCATTTT.

This clonotype was counted at least ten times. The rearrangement joins TRBV5-8 to TRBJ2-6; D ambiguous. From germline, CDR1 is SGHTS and CDR2 YDEGEE. V was pared by 5 bases and J by 0 bases, with 9 bases between. There are 15 residues in the CDR3. The CDR3 loop reads CASRPMASGANVLTF. In DNA, the CDR3 is TGTGCCAGCAGGCCGATGGCCTCTGGGGCCAACGTCCTGACTTTC. The full variable domain, with the rest looked up from reference TRBV5-8 and TRBJ2-6, is EAGVTQSPTHLIKTRGQQATLRCSPISGHTSVYWYQQALGLGLQFLLWYDEGEERNRGNFPPRFSGRQFPNYSSELNVNALELEDSALYLCASRPMASGANVLTFGAGSRLTVL.

The chain employs TRBV12-3 or TRBV12-4 and TRBJ2-5, with D perhaps matching TRBD1 (6 bases). Trimming took off 3 bases at V and 9 bases at J, with 14 bases between the two ends. The CDR3 totals 13 residues. The CDR3, as DNA: TGTGCCAGCAGTTTGTGGACAGTCGATCCCCAGTACTTC. Translating gives CASSLWTVDPQYF.

The chain is built from TRBV19 and TRBJ1-6; D may be TRBD1 (6 bases). V gave up 5 bases and J gave up 0 bases, with 17 bases separating them. Germline values: CDR1 LNHDA, CDR2 SQIVND (reference sequence). The CDR3 spans 18 residues. The CDR3 protein is CASSYDRDTSSYNSPLHF. As DNA, the CDR3 is TGTGCCAGTAGTTACGACCGGGACACGAGCTCCTATAATTCACCCCTCCACTTT.

In its sample, this clonotype was seen many times. V is TRBV7-2 and J is TRBJ1-5; weak D call: TRBD1 (6 bases). Germline CDR1 reads SGHTA; CDR2 reads FQGNSA. The CDR3 is 17 residues long. V lost 1 base and J 0 bases, leaving 13 bases between the germline ends. CDR3 nucleotide sequence: TGTGCCAGCAGCTTAGGGGAGGGCAGGGGTAGCAATCAGCCCCAGCATTTT. As protein: CASSLGEGRGSNQPQHF.

With regard to this clonotype: This may be a read error, as it is one base from a much larger clone. The chain links TRBV7-2 to TRBJ1-6; perhaps TRBD1 as D (6 bases). Germline V gene lookup returns CDR1 SGHTA and CDR2 FQGNSA. The CDR3 is 14 amino acids. CDR3 sequence reads: CVSSRTGINSPLHF. CDR3 coding DNA: TGTGTCAGCAGCCGAACAGGGATTAATTCACCCCTCCACTTT. The variable domain in full, completed from reference TRBV7-2 and TRBJ1-6, reads GAGVSQSPSNKVTEKGKDVELRCDPISGHTALYWYRQSLGQGLEFLIYFQGNSAPDKSGLPSDRFSAERTGGSVSTLTIQRTQQEDSAVYLCVSSRTGINSPLHFGNGTRLTVT.

The V and J genes are TRBV13 and TRBJ2-7, with TRBD1 matching 7 bases. J lost 2 bases, V lost 0 bases, and 7 bases had no gene match. The CDR3 covers 16 residues. Germline V lookup: CDR1 PRHDT, CDR2 FYEKMQ (reference sequence). The CDR3 bases are TGTGCCAGCAGCTTAGGTCCAGGGGGTGGGACCTACGAGCAGTACTTC. Protein: CASSLGPGGGTYEQYF.

This clonotype has more than one count but fewer than ten. The rearrangement links TRBV11-2 to TRBJ1-3, with D hard to call. This CDR3 spans 14 amino acids. Germline V gives CDR1 SGHAT, CDR2 FQNNGV. V lost 10 bases to trimming and J lost 3 bases, with 16 bases between them. CDR3: CATKPEGFGNTIYF. CDR3 bases: TGTGCCACGAAGCCCGAAGGATTTGGAAACACCATATATTTT.

The chain employs TRBV7-9 and TRBJ2-5; tentative D call: TRBD1 (6 bases). The CDR3 runs to 14 residues. V lost 8 bases, J lost 4 bases, and 17 bases lay in between. The germline CDR1 and CDR2 sequences are SEHNR and FQNEAQ (reference sequence). The chain's CDR3 is CASGPGAVGETQYF. The CDR3 DNA reads as TGTGCCAGCGGGCCAGGGGCCGTTGGAGAGACCCAGTACTTC.

This clonotype came up many times. The V and J genes are TRBV7-6 and TRBJ2-7; the D gene could be TRBD1 or TRBD2 (5 bases each). The V end was cut by 5 bases, the J end by 2 bases, with 13 bases between. Germline V gives CDR1 SGHVS, CDR2 FNYEAQ. The CDR3 is 14 amino acids. CDR3 loop: CASSPGTGTYEQYV. CDR3 DNA: TGTGCCAGCAGCCCTGGGACGGGGACCTACGAGCAGTACGTC.

This clonotype was found many times. The V call is TRBV7-8, the J call TRBJ1-5; 8 bases are a match to TRBD1. Germline V gene sequence: CDR1 SGHVS, CDR2 FQNEAQ. This CDR3 contains 17 residues. V dropped 1 base and J dropped 2; count of bases not matched to a gene: 7. The CDR3 coding sequence is TGTGCCAGCAGCTTAGGACGACAGGGGTCAGGCAATCAGCCCCAGCATTTT. This codes for CASSLGRQGSGNQPQHF.

CDR3 loop: CASSVGSAPTYEQYF. CDR3 nucleotide sequence: TGTGCCAGCAGCGTAGGGTCAGCACCCACCTACGAGCAGTACTTC. The V call is TRBV9, the J call TRBJ2-7; no reliable D call. Per the germline V gene, CDR1 is SGDLS and CDR2 is YYNGEE. Trimming shortened V by 0 bases and J by 2 bases, and 12 bases separated the two germline ends. The CDR3 is made up of 15 amino acids.

The chain couples TRBV4-2 to TRBJ1-2, with D possibly matching TRBD1 (5 bases). Deletions cut 0 bases from V and 8 bases from J, with 16 bases between. The CDR3 extends over 15 amino acids. Germline values: CDR1 LGHNA, CDR2 YNFKEQ. The CDR3 nucleotides are TGTGCCAGCAGCCAAGACCACCCAGGGAGCCTAGGCTACACCTTC. Its protein is CASSQDHPGSLGYTF.

The rearrangement links TRBV6-2 or TRBV6-3 to TRBJ2-3; 9 bases fit TRBD1. V gave up 7 bases and J gave up 2 bases; unmatched junction bases: 4. CDR3 length: 14 amino acids. Germline CDR1 and CDR2: MNHEY and SVGEGT. The CDR3 region is CASTDRGATDTQYF. CDR3 bases: TGTGCCAGCACCGACAGGGGGGCCACAGATACGCAGTATTTT.

This sequence joins TRBV13 and TRBJ1-2, with D unresolved. Germline V gives CDR1 PRHDT, CDR2 FYEKMQ (reference sequence). V shed 7 bases and J shed 4 bases, with 16 bases lying between them. This CDR3 is 14 amino acids long. The CDR3 DNA follows: TGTGCCAGCACACGGGGAGAGTTACCCTATGGCTACACCTTC. Its translation is CASTRGELPYGYTF.

The V gene is TRBV4-2, the J gene TRBJ2-6, with D possibly being TRBD1 or TRBD2 (5 bases each). The CDR3 is 18 amino acids. Germline V CDR1 and CDR2: LGHNA, YNFKEQ. Trimming removed 1 base from V and 2 bases from J, with 15 bases in between. The CDR3 bases are TGTGCCAGCAGCCAAGCCGGGCCAAGGGGACCTGGGGCCAACGTCCTGACTTTC. Protein: CASSQAGPRGPGANVLTF.

The chain joins TRBV7-9 to TRBJ2-7; perhaps TRBD2 as D (7 bases). Trimming cost V 5 bases and J 3 bases, with 17 bases left between them. Germline CDR1 is SEHNR and CDR2 is FQNEAQ (reference sequence). CDR3 length equals 15 residues. The CDR3 nucleotides read TGTGCCAGCAGCCCAGGGGAGGGAGTCAGCTACGAGCAGTACTTC. Protein product: CASSPGEGVSYEQYF.

V and J are TRBV7-9 and TRBJ1-2, with a possible D match to TRBD1 (6 bases). Trimming pared 3 bases from V and 7 bases from J, leaving 9 bases between. The CDR3 has 12 residues. In germline, CDR1 is SEHNR, CDR2 FQNEAQ (reference sequence). The CDR3 bases are TGTGCCAGCAGCTTTTCAGGGGCTGGCTACACCTTC. Protein product: CASSFSGAGYTF.

V gene TRBV7-3 combines with J gene TRBJ2-1, with 9 positions matching TRBD2. This CDR3 has 17 amino acids. Losses at the gene ends were 6 bases for V and 1 base for J; bases not matched to a gene: 10. Germline loops: CDR1 SGHTA, CDR2 FQGTGA. CDR3 amino acids: CASRGRERGASYNEQFF. The CDR3 DNA is TGTGCCAGCAGGGGACGAGAGCGGGGGGCATCCTACAATGAGCAGTTCTTC.

The chain couples TRBV6-5 to TRBJ2-7; 10 positions agree with TRBD2. CDR1 and CDR2 (germline): MNHEY, SVGAGI. This CDR3 contains 16 residues. V lost 2 bases, J lost 1 base, and 5 bases stayed unmatched. The CDR3 loop reads CASSYMLAGESYEQYF. CDR3 DNA sequence: TGTGCCAGCAGTTACATGCTAGCGGGGGAATCCTACGAGCAGTACTTC.

The chain recombines TRBV7-6 with TRBJ2-1; 9 bases align to TRBD2. With 6 bases clipped from V and 7 bases from J, the junction kept 10 bases outside the gene matches. CDR1 and CDR2 from the germline V gene are SGHVS and FNYEAQ. This CDR3 spans 15 amino acids. CDR3 in DNA: TGTGCCAGCAGAATAGCAGCGGGGGGTGGGAATGAGCAGTTCTTC. Translation gives CASRIAAGGGNEQFF.